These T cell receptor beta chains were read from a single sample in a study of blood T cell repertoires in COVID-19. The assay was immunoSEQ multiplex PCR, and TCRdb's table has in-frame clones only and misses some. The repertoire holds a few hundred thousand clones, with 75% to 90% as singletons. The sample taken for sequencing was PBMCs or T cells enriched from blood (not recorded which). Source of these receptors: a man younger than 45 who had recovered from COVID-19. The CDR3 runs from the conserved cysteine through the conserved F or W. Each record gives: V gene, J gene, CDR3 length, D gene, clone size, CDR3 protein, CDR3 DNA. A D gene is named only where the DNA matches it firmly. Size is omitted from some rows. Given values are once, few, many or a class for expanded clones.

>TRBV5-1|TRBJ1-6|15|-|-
CASAPVSSYNSPLHF
TGCGCCAGCGCCCCGGTGAGCTCCTATAATTCACCCCTCCACTTT
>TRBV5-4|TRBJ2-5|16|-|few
CASSLEQARTQETQYF
TGTGCCAGCAGCTTAGAACAGGCTCGGACACAAGAGACCCAGTACTTC
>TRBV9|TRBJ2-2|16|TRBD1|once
CASRQESGGNTGELFF
TGTGCCAGCAGACAAGAATCAGGGGGAAACACCGGGGAGCTGTTTTTT
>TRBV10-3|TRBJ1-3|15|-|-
CATRGLQDSGNTIYF
TGTGCCACCAGGGGACTACAGGACTCTGGAAACACCATATATTTT
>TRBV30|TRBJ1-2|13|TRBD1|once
CAWSVRDRDGYTF
TGTGCCTGGAGTGTACGGGACAGGGATGGCTACACCTTC
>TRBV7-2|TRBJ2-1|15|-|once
CASNTFRGTYNEQFF
TGTGCCAGCAACACTTTCCGGGGAACCTACAATGAGCAGTTCTTC
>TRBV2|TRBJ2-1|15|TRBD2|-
CASRGLAGGYNEQFF
TGTGCCAGCAGAGGACTAGCGGGGGGGTACAATGAGCAGTTCTTC
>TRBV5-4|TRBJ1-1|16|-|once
CASSLKGRGANTEAFF
TGTGCCAGCAGCTTAAAAGGCAGGGGCGCAAACACTGAAGCTTTCTTT
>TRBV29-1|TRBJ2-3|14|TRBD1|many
CSVDVGQGTDTQYF
TGCAGCGTTGACGTGGGACAGGGAACAGATACGCAGTATTTT
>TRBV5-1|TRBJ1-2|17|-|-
CASSPSPPLQVLYGYTF
TGCGCCAGCAGCCCATCTCCCCCCTTACAGGTTCTCTATGGCTACACCTTC
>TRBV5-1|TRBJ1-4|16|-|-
CASSWGQGGTNEKLFF
TGCGCCAGCAGCTGGGGCCAGGGTGGGACTAATGAAAAACTGTTTTTT
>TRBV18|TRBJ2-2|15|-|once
CASSRTRGNTGELFF
TGTGCCAGCTCACGGACAAGGGGGAACACCGGGGAGCTGTTTTTT
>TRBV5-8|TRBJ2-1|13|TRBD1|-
CASSRDSYNEQFF
TGTGCCAGCAGCCGGGACAGTTACAATGAGCAGTTCTTC
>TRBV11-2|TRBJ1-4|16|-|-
CASSLLPFATNEKLFF
TGTGCCAGCAGCTTACTCCCGTTTGCAACTAATGAAAAACTGTTTTTT
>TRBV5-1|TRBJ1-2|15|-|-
CASTTGTRARDGYTF
TGCGCCAGCACAACCGGGACAAGGGCTCGGGATGGCTACACCTTC
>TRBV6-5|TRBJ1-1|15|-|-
CASSQYRTANTEAFF
TGTGCCAGCAGTCAATACAGGACAGCGAACACTGAAGCTTTCTTT
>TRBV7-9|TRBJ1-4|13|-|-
CASSRDSPEKLFF
TGTGCCAGCAGCCGGGACTCCCCTGAAAAACTGTTTTTT
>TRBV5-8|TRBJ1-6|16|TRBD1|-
CASSAETGARNSPLHF
TGTGCCAGCAGCGCCGAGACAGGGGCTCGTAATTCACCCCTCCACTTT
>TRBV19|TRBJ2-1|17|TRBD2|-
CASSIFLAGGIDNEQFF
TGTGCCAGTAGCATCTTTTTAGCGGGGGGCATTGACAATGAGCAGTTCTTC
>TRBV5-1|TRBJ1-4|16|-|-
CASSPLAQVPNEKLFF
TGCGCCAGCAGCCCACTTGCTCAGGTCCCTAATGAAAAACTGTTTTTT
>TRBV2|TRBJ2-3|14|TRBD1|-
CASIRGQDTDTQYF
TGTGCCAGCATACGGGGACAGGACACAGATACGCAGTATTTT
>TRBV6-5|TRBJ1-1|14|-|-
CASSYSARNTEAFF
TGTGCCAGCAGTTACTCGGCCAGGAACACTGAAGCTTTCTTT
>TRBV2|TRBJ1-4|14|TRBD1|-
CASSGQGREEKLFF
TGTGCCAGCAGTGGACAGGGGCGGGAAGAAAAACTGTTTTTT
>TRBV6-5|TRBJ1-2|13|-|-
CASSPPDRSGYTF
TGTGCCAGCAGTCCCCCGGACAGATCTGGCTACACCTTC
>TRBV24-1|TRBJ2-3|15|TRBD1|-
CATSDSQGAGDTQYF
TGTGCCACCAGTGACTCCCAGGGGGCGGGAGATACGCAGTATTTT
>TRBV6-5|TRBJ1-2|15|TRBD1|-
CASSLRTGGNYGYTF
TGTGCCAGCAGTCTTCGGACAGGGGGTAACTATGGCTACACCTTC
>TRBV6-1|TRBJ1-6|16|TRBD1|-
CASSVDRVRVNSPLHF
TGTGCCAGCAGTGTAGACAGGGTCCGCGTGAATTCACCCCTCCACTTT
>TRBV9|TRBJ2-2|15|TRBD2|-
CASTGSGGAFGELFF
TGTGCCAGCACCGGTAGCGGGGGGGCCTTCGGGGAGCTGTTTTTT
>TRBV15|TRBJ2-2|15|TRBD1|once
CATSRGDRNTGELFF
TGTGCCACCAGCAGAGGGGACAGGAACACCGGGGAGCTGTTTTTT
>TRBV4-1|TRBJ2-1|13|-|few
CASSSPGAWEQFF
TGCGCCAGCAGTTCGCCAGGGGCTTGGGAGCAGTTCTTC
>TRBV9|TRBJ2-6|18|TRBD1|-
CASSVGPAGGAGANVLTF
TGTGCCAGCAGCGTAGGACCCGCAGGGGGCGCTGGGGCCAACGTCCTGACTTTC
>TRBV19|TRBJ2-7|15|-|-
CASSITGNPSYEQYF
TGTGCCAGTAGTATCACAGGGAATCCTTCGTACGAGCAGTACTTC
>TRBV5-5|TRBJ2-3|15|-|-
CASSLASEGGDTQYF
TGTGCCAGCAGCTTGGCCTCGGAGGGGGGGGATACGCAGTATTTT
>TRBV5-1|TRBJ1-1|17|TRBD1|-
CASSLGGTGQKNTEAFF
TGCGCCAGCAGCTTGGGCGGGACAGGACAAAAGAACACTGAAGCTTTCTTT
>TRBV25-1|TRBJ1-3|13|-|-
CASTGFSGNTIYF
TGTGCCAGCACAGGATTCTCTGGAAACACCATATATTTT
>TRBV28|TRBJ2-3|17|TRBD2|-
CAILLFPGLEWVDTQYF
TGTGCCATCCTCCTCTTCCCGGGACTAGAATGGGTAGATACGCAGTATTTT
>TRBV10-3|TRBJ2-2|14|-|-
CAIGKDTYTGELFF
TGTGCCATCGGAAAGGACACCTACACCGGGGAGCTGTTTTTT
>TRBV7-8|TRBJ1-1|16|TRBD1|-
CASEDPRGQREAEAFF
TGTGCCAGCGAAGACCCGAGGGGACAGAGGGAGGCTGAAGCTTTCTTT
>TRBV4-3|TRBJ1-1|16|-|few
CASSPDWRGMNPEAFF
TGCGCCAGCAGCCCCGACTGGCGGGGCATGAACCCTGAAGCTTTCTTT
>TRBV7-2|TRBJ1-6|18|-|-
CASSSRGGAAQYNSPLHF
TGTGCCAGCAGCTCCCGAGGTGGGGCCGCCCAATATAATTCACCCCTCCACTTT
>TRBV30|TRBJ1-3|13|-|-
CAWSGDSGNTIYF
TGTGCCTGGAGCGGGGACTCTGGAAACACCATATATTTT
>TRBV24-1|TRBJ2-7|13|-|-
CATSDSGSRQQYF
TGTGCCACCAGTGATTCTGGGAGCCGACAGCAGTACTTC
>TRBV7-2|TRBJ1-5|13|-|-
CASSLVVFGPQHF
TGTGCCAGCAGCTTAGTGGTATTCGGGCCCCAGCATTTT
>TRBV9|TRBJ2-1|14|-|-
CASGRGPGGDEQFF
TGTGCCAGCGGGCGGGGCCCCGGAGGCGATGAGCAGTTCTTC
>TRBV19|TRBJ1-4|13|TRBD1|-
CANLRDSPEKLFF
TGTGCCAACCTCCGGGACAGTCCTGAAAAACTGTTTTTT
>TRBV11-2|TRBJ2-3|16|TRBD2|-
CASSTTGGRSTDTQYF
TGTGCCAGCAGCACGACGGGGGGAAGAAGCACAGATACGCAGTATTTT
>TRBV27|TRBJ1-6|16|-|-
CASSLLQGSYNSPLHF
TGTGCCAGCAGTTTGCTTCAGGGGTCCTATAATTCACCCCTCCACTTT
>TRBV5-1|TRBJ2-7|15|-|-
CASSLDKLGGYEQYF
TGCGCCAGCAGCTTGGACAAGCTGGGGGGCTACGAGCAGTACTTC
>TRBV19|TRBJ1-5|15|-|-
CASSRTKPSNQPQHF
TGTGCCAGTAGTAGGACTAAACCTAGCAATCAGCCCCAGCATTTT
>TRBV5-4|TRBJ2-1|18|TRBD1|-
CASSSPPKQGTRYNEQFF
TGTGCCAGCAGCTCACCGCCGAAACAGGGGACGCGCTACAATGAGCAGTTCTTC
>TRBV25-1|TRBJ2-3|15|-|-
CASSPRGRGTDTQYF
TGTGCCAGCAGTCCGCGGGGCAGAGGCACAGATACGCAGTATTTT
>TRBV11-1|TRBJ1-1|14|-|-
CASSSTGMNTEAFF
TGTGCCAGCAGCTCCACAGGGATGAACACTGAAGCTTTCTTT
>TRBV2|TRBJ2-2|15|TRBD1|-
CASIPGTGFSGELFF
TGTGCCAGCATCCCCGGGACAGGGTTTAGCGGGGAGCTGTTTTTT
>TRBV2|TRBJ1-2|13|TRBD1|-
CASSSGQYNGYTF
TGTGCCAGCAGCTCGGGACAGTACAATGGCTACACCTTC
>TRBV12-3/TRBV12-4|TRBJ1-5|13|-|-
CASSLSQNQPQHF
TGTGCCAGCAGTTTGTCACAAAATCAGCCCCAGCATTTT
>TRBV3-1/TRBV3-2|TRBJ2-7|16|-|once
CASSHRMGSFGYEQYF
TGTGCCAGCAGCCACAGAATGGGGAGCTTCGGATACGAGCAGTACTTC
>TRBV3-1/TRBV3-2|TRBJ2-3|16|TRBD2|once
CASSRRLAASTDTQYF
TGTGCCAGCAGCCGTAGACTAGCGGCTAGCACAGATACGCAGTATTTT
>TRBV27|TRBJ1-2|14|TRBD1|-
CASRAGTGNYGYTF
TGTGCCAGCAGAGCCGGGACAGGGAACTATGGCTACACCTTC
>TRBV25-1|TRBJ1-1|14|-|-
CASSEEAGLPEAFF
TGTGCCAGCAGTGAAGAGGCGGGACTACCTGAAGCTTTCTTT